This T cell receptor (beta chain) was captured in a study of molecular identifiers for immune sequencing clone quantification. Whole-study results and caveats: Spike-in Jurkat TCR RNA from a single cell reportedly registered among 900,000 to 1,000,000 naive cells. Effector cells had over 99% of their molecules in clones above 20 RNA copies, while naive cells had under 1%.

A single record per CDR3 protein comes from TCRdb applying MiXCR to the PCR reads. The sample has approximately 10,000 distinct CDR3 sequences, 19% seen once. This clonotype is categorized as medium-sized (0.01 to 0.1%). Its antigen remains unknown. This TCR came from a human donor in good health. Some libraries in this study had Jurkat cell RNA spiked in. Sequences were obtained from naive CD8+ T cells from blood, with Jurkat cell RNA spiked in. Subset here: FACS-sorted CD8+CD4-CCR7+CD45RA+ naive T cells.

The CDR3 DNA reads TGCGCCAGCAGCCACCCTAACGACAATGAGCAGTTCTTC. Translation gives CASSHPNDNEQFF. The V call is TRBV4-1, the J call TRBJ2-1; D remains unclear. CDR1 and CDR2 from the germline V gene are MGHRA and YSYEKL. Trimming removed 3 bases from V and 5 bases from J, with 8 bases in between. The CDR3 sequence is 13 residues long.